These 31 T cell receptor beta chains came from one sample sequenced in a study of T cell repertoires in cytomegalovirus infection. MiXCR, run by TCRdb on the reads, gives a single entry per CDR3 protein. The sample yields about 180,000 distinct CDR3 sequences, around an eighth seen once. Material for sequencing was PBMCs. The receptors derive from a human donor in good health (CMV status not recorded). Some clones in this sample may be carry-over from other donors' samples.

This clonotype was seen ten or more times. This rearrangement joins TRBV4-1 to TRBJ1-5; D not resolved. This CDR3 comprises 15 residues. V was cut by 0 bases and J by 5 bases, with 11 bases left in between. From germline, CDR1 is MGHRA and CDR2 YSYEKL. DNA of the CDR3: TGCGCCAGCAGCCAAGATCGCCAGGAAGATCAGCCCCAGCATTTT. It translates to CASSQDRQEDQPQHF.

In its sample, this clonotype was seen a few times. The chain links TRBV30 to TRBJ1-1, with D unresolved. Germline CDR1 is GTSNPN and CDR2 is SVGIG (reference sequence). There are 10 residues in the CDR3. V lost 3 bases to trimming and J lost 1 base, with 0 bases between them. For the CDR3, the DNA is TGTGCCTGGAGGAACACTGAAGCTTTCTTT. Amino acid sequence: CAWRNTEAFF.

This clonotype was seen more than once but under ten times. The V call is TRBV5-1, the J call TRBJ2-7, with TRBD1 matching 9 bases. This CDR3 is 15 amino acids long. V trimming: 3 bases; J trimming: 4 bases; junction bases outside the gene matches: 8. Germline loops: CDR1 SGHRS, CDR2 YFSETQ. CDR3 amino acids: CASSSGTGILYEQYF. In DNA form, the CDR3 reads TGCGCCAGCAGCTCCGGGACAGGGATCTTGTACGAGCAGTACTTC.

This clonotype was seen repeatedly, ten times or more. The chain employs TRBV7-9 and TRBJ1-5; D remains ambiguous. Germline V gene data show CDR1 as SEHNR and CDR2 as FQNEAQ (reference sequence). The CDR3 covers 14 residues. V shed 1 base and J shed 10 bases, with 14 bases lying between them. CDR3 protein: CASSLGAIDRPQHF. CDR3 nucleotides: TGTGCCAGCAGCTTAGGAGCGATAGATCGTCCCCAGCATTTT.

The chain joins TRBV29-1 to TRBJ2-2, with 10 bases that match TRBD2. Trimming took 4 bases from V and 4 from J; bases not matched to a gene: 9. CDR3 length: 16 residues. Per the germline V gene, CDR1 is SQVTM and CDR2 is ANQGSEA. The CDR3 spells CSVAGTSGTGTGELFF. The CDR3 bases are TGCAGCGTTGCAGGAACTAGCGGGACGGGCACCGGGGAGCTGTTTTTT.

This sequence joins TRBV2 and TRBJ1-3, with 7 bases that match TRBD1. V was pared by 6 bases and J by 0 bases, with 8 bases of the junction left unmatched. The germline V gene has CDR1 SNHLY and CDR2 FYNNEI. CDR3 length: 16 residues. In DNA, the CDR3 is TGTGCCAGCAGCCCAAGGACAGGACGCTCTGGAAACACCATATATTTT. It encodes CASSPRTGRSGNTIYF.

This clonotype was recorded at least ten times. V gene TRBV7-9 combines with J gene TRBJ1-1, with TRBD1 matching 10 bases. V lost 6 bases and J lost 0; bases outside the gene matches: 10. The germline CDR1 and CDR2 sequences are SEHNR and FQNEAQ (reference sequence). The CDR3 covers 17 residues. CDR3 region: CASSQRGDRGLNTEAFF. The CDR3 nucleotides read TGTGCCAGCAGTCAAAGGGGGGACAGGGGATTGAACACTGAAGCTTTCTTT.

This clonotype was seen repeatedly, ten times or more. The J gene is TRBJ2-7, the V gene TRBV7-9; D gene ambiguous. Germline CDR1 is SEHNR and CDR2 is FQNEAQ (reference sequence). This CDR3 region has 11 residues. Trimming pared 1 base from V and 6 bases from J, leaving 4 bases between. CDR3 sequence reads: CASSLGPEQYF. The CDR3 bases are TGTGCCAGCAGCTTAGGACCCGAGCAGTACTTC.

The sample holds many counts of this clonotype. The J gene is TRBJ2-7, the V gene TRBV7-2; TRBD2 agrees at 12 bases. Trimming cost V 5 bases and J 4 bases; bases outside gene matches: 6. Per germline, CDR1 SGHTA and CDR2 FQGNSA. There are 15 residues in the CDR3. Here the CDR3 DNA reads TGTGCCAGCAGCCTCGGGACTAGCGGGTTATACGAGCAGTACTTC. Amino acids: CASSLGTSGLYEQYF.

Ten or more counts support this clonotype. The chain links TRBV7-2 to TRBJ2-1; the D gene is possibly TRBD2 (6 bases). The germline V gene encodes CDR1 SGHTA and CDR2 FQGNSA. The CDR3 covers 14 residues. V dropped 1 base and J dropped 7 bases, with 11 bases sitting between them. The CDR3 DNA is TGTGCCAGCAGCTTAGGGGCCGGGGGAAATGAGCAGTTCTTC. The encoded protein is CASSLGAGGNEQFF.

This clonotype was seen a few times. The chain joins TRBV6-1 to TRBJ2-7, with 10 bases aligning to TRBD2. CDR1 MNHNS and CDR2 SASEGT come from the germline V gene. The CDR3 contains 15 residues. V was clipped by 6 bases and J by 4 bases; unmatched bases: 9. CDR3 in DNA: TGTGCCAGCAGCTCCCTGGCTAGCGGGAGTTACGAGCAGTACTTC. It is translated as CASSSLASGSYEQYF.

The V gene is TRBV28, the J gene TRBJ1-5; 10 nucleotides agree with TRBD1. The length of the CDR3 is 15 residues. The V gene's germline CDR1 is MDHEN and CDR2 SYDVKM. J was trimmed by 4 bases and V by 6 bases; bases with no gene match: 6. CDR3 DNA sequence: TGTGCCAGCAGGTGGGACAGGGGAAGGAATCAGCCCCAGCATTTT. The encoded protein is CASRWDRGRNQPQHF.

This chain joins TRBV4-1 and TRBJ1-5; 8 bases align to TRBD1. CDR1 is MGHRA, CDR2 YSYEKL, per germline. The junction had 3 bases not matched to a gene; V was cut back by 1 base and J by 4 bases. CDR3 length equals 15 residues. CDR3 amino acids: CASSQAWDRNQPQHF. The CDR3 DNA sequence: TGCGCCAGCAGCCAAGCCTGGGACAGGAATCAGCCCCAGCATTTT.

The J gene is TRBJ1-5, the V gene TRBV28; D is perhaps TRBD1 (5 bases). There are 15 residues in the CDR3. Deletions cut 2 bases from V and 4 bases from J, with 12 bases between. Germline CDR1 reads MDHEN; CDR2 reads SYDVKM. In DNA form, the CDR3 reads TGTGCCAGCAGTTTAAGGGTAGGACAAAATCAGCCCCAGCATTTT. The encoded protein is CASSLRVGQNQPQHF.

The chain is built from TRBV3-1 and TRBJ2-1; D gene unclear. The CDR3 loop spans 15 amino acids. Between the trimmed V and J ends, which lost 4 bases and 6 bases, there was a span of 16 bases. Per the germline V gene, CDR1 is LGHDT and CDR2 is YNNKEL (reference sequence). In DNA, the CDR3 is TGTGCCAGCAGCCGCGGACCAAGCAAAAGCAATGAGCAGTTCTTC. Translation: CASSRGPSKSNEQFF.

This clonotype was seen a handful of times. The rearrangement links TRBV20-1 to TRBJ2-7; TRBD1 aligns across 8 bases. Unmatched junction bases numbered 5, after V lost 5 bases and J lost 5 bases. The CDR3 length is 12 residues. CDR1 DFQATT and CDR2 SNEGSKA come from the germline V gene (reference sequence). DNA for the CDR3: TGCAGTGCTCCAACAGGGGGTAACGAGCAGTACTTC. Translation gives CSAPTGGNEQYF.

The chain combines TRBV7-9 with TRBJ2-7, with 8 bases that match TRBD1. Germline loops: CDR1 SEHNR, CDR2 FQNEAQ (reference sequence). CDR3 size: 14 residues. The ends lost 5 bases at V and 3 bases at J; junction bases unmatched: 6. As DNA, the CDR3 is TGTGCCAGCAGCGATGGACAGGGTGACTACGAGCAGTACTTC. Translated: CASSDGQGDYEQYF.

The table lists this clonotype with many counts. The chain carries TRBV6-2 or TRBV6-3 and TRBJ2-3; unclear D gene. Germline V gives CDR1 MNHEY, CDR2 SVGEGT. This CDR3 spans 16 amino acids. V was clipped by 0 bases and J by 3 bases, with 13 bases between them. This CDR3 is CASSYSTRAATDTQYF. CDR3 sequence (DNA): TGTGCCAGCAGTTACTCGACCCGAGCAGCGACAGATACGCAGTATTTT.

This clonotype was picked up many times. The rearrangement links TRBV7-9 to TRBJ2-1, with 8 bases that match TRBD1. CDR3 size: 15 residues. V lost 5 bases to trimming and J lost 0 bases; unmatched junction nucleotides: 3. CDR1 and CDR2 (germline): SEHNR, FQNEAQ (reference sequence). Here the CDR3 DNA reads TGTGCCAGCAGCCCGGACAGGGACTCCTACAATGAGCAGTTCTTC. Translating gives CASSPDRDSYNEQFF. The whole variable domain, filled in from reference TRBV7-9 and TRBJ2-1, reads DTGVSQNPRHKITKRGQNVTFRCDPISEHNRLYWYRQTLGQGPEFLTYFQNEAQLEKSRLLSDRFSAERPKGSFSTLEIQRTEQGDSAMYLCASSPDRDSYNEQFFGPGTRLTVL.

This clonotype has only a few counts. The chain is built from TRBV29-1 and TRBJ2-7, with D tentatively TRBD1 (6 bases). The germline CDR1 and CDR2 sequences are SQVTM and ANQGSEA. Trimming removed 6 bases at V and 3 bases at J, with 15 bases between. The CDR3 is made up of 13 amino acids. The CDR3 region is CSVPGQPGYEQYF. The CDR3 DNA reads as TGCAGCGTCCCTGGACAGCCAGGCTACGAGCAGTACTTC.

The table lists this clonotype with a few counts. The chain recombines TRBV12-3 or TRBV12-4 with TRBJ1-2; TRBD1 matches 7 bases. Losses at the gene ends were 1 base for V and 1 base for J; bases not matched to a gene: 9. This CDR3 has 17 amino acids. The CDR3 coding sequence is TGTGCCAGCAGTTTAGAGGCAGGGGGTCATCATAACTATGGCTACACCTTC. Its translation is CASSLEAGGHHNYGYTF.

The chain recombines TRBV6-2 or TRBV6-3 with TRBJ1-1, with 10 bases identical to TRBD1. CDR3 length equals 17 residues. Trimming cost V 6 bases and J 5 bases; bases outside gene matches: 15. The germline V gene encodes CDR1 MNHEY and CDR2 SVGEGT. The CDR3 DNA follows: TGTGCCAGCAGGAACCACCCGGGACAGGGGATACTGACTGAAGCTTTCTTT. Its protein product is CASRNHPGQGILTEAFF.

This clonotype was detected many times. CDR3 residues: CASSLAPGAREQYF. The CDR3 DNA reads as TGTGCCAGCAGCTTAGCTCCAGGGGCGAGGGAGCAGTACTTC. The chain employs TRBV7-6 and TRBJ2-7; D is perhaps TRBD1 (6 bases). Germline assignment: CDR1 SGHVS and CDR2 FNYEAQ. V was cut by 0 bases and J by 7 bases, with 13 bases left in between. This CDR3 spans 14 amino acids.

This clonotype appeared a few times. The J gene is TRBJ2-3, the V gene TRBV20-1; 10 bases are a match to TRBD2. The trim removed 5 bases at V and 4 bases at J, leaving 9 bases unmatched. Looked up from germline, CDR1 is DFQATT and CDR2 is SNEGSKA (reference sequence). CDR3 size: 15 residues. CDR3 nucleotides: TGCAGTGCTGGAGGAGCGGGGGGGCTCGCAGATACGCAGTATTTT. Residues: CSAGGAGGLADTQYF.

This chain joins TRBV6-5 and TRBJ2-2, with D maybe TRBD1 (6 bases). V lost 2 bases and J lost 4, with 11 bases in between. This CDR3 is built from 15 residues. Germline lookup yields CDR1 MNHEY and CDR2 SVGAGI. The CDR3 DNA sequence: TGTGCCAGCAGTTACGCCTACAGGGTCACCGGGGAGCTGTTTTTT. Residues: CASSYAYRVTGELFF.

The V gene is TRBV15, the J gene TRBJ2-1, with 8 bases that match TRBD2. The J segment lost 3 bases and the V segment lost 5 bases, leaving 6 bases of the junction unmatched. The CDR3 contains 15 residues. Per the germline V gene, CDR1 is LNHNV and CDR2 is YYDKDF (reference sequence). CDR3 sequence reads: CATSDETSGYNEQFF. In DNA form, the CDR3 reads TGTGCCACCAGCGACGAAACTAGCGGCTACAATGAGCAGTTCTTC.

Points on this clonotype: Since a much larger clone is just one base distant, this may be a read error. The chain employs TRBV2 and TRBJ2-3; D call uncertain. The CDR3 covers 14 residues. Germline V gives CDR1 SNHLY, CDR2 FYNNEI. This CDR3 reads CACSETGTADTQYF. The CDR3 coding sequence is TGTGCCTGCAGTGAAACTGGCACCGCAGATACGCAGTATTTT.

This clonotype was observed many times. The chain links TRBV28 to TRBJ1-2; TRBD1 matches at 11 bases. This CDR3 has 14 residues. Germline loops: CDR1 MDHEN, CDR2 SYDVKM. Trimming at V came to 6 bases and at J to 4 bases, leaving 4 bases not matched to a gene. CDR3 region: CASSPDRGPYGYTF. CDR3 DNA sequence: TGTGCCAGCAGCCCGGACAGGGGGCCCTATGGCTACACCTTC.

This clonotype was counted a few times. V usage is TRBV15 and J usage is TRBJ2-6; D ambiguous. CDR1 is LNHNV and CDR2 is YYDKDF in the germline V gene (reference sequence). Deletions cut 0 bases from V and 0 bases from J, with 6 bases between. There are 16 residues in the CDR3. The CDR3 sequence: CATSRDKASGANVLTF. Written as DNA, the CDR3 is TGTGCCACCAGCAGAGATAAGGCCTCTGGGGCCAACGTCCTGACTTTC. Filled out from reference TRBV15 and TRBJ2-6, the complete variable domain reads DAMVIQNPRYQVTQFGKPVTLSCSQTLNHNVMYWYQQKSSQAPKLLFHYYDKDFNNEADTPDNFQSRRPNTSFCFLDIRSPGLGDTAMYLCATSRDKASGANVLTFGAGSRLTVL.

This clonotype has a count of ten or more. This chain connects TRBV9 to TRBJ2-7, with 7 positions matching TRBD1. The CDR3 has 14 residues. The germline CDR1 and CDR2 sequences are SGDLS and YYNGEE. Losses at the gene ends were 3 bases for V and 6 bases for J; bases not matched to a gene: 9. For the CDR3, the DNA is TGTGCCAGCAGCGCCCTTCCGACAGGGCGCGAGCAGTACTTC. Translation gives CASSALPTGREQYF.

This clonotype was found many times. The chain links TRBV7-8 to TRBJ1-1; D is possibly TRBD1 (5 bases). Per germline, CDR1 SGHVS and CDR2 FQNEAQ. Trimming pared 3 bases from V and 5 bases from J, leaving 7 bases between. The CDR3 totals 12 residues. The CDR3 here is CASSLGETEAFF. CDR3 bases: TGTGCCAGCAGCTTGGGGGAGACTGAAGCTTTCTTT.